This TCR beta chain was captured by sequencing in a study of vaccination effects on CD4 cells after COVID-19. Profiled with immunoSEQ multiplex PCR; TCRdb holds only in-frame clones, not every one. The sample yields approximately 30,000 clones, around three quarters seen once. Study observations and caveats: Convalescent patients in the study were few, and early post-infection timepoints were absent. Healthy vaccine recipients' vaccine-induced clones were almost all SARS-CoV-2 mono-reactive. Clonal contraction was marked in infection- and vaccine-induced clones late after vaccination.

Note on this clone: The target antigen is unknown.

Before sequencing took place, the ViraFEST assay used viral peptide pools to expand antigen-specific CD4+ T cells. On roughly day 9 of culture, CD4+ T cells were separated out. People in the vaccine group had not been infected with SARS-CoV-2 before, and their nucleocapsid antibodies were negative. Peptides at around 9.9 ug/ml and IL-2 at 10 IU/ml were added to around 2 million PBMC per well. CDR3 size: 16 residues. With 4 bases removed from V and 4 bases from J, the gap between germline ends came to 17 bases. CDR1 is MNHEY and CDR2 is SVGAGI in the germline V gene. This TCR derives from a human donor who received a COVID-19 vaccine. The V and J genes are TRBV6-5 and TRBJ1-3, with unresolved D. The sample was CD4+ T cells from PBMCs cultured with SARS-CoV-2 spike peptides, taken before COVID-19 vaccination. Written as DNA, the CDR3 is TGTGCCAGCAGTTCCAGCGCGGTCAGCGGCGGAAACACCATATATTTT. It is translated as CASSSSAVSGGNTIYF.